The sequence of this T cell receptor beta chain was determined in a study of CD8+CD57+ T cells in acquired aplastic anemia. Study at large: Recorded DNA amounts for sorted CD4+ and CD8+ cells had an average of 3.2 ug.

TCR beta VDJ combinations and CDR3 sequences were profiled from genomic DNA. TCRdb reprocessed the reads with MiXCR, giving one entry per CDR3 protein. The sample has under 350,000 distinct CDR3 sequences, approximately 57% seen once. A remark on this clonotype: The antigen remains unidentified.

General study points: Patients and controls turned out to have roughly 30 CD8+ CDR3 sequences in common.

This sequence was found in a human donor with severe aplastic anemia or a healthy control (not recorded which). The sequenced sample consisted of sorted CD4+, CD8+, or CD8+CD57+ T cells (not recorded which) from PBMCs.

Here the CDR3 DNA reads TGTGCCATCAGTGAGTCTATGCGGCTAGAGTCCTACAATGAGCAGTTCTTC. Translation: CAISESMRLESYNEQFF. The genes are TRBV10-3 and TRBJ2-1; unclear D gene. CDR1 ENHRY and CDR2 SYGVKD come from the germline V gene. CDR3 length equals 17 residues. Trimming took 0 bases from V and 1 from J, leaving 13 bases between them.